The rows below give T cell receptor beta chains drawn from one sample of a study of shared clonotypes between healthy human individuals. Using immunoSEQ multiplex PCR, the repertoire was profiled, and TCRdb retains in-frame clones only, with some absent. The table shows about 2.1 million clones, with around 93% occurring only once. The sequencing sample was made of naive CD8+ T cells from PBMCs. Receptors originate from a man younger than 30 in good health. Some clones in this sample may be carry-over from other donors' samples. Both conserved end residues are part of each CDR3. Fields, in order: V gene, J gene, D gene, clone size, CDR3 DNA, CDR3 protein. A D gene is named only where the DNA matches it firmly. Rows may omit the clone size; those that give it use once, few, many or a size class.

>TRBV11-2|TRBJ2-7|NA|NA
TGTGCCAGCAGCGCAAGGGGAGCTCCCCAGGGCGAGCAGTACTTC
CASSARGAPQGEQYF
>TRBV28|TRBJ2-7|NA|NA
TGTGCCAGCAGCCCCCACCAGTACGAGCAGTACTTC
CASSPHQYEQYF
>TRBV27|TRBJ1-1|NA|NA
TGTGCCAGCAGTAACTACCCCCTCGGGGTCGTAAGCACTGAAGCTTTCTTT
CASSNYPLGVVSTEAFF
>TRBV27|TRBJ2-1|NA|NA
TGTGCCAGCAGTTTATCGAGCCCAGACTACTACAATGAGCAGTTCTTC
CASSLSSPDYYNEQFF
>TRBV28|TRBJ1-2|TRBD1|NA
TGTGCCAGCAGTTTAAGGTGGGACAGGTTAGAATGGTACACCTTC
CASSLRWDRLEWYTF
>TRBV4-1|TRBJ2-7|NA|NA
TGCGCCAGCAGCTTTCTGGTCCATTCGACGGGCGAGCAGTACTTC
CASSFLVHSTGEQYF
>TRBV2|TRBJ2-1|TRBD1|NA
TGTGCCAGCAACCTCGGGACAGGGGACTACAATGAGCAGTTCTTC
CASNLGTGDYNEQFF
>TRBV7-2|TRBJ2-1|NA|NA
TGTGCCAGCAGCTCGCGACAGGCCTACAATGAGCAGTTCTTC
CASSSRQAYNEQFF
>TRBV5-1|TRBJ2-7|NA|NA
TGCGCCAGCAGCTGGAACTACGAGCAGTACTTC
CASSWNYEQYF
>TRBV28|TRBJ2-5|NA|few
TGTGCCAGCAGCCAAGAGACCCAGTACTTC
CASSQETQYF
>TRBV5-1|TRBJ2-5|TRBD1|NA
TGCGCCAGCAGGGGCCCGGACAGGGGCCAAGAGACCCAGTACTTC
CASRGPDRGQETQYF
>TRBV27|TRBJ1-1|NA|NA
TGTGCCAGCAGTTTATTGGGCAGAGGAACTGAAGCTTTCTTT
CASSLLGRGTEAFF
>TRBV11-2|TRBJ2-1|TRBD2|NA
TGTGCCAGCAGCCGGTCGGGACTAGCGCGAAGCTCCTACAATGAGCAGTTCTTC
CASSRSGLARSSYNEQFF
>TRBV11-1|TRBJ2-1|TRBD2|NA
TGTGCCAGCAGCTTAGCGGGAGGGCCGAATGAGCAGTTCTTC
CASSLAGGPNEQFF
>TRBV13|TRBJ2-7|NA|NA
TGTGCCAGCAGCCCCGGGACCTCATTCTACGAGCAGTACTTC
CASSPGTSFYEQYF
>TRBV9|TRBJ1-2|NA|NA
TGTGCCAGCAGCGTGGGTCAGAACTATGGCTACACCTTC
CASSVGQNYGYTF
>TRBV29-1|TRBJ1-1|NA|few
TGCAGCGTTGTTTCGGGGATGTCTGAAGCTTTCTTT
CSVVSGMSEAFF
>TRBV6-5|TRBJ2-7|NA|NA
TGTGCCAGCAGCCCAAGGGCCTTCTCCTACGAGCAGTACTTC
CASSPRAFSYEQYF
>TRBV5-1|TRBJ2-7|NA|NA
TGCGCCAGCAGCCCCGGGGCGCACGAGCAGTACTTC
CASSPGAHEQYF
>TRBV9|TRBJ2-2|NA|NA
TGTGCCAGCAGCCTTCCACCCCCGGATACCGGGGAGCTGTTTTTT
CASSLPPPDTGELFF
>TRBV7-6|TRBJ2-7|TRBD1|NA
TGTGCCAGCAGCCACCGACAGGGACCCTACGAGCAGTACTTC
CASSHRQGPYEQYF
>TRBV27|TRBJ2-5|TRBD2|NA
TGTGCCAGCAGTTTGCGAGGGAGGGCCCTCCAAGAGACCCAGTACTTC
CASSLRGRALQETQYF
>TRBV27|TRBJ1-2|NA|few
TGTGCCAGCGGAGGGAAGAAGTATGGCTACACCTTC
CASGGKKYGYTF
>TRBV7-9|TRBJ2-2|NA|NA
TGTGCCAGCAGCAGACTGGGGGGATCGAACACCGGGGAGCTGTTTTTT
CASSRLGGSNTGELFF
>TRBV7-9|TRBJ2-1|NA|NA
TGTGCCAGCAGCTTCGGAGGGAGCAATGAGCAGTTCTTC
CASSFGGSNEQFF
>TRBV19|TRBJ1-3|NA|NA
TGTGCCAGTAGTCCCGGGCCTCTCTCCTTCTCTGGAAACACCATATATTTT
CASSPGPLSFSGNTIYF
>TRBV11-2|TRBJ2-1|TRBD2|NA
TGTGCCAGCACACGAACTAGCGGGACCCTTAATGAGCAGTTCTTC
CASTRTSGTLNEQFF
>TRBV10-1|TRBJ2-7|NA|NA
TGCGCCAGCAGTGAGGGATATTCGTTATATGAGCAGTACTTC
CASSEGYSLYEQYF
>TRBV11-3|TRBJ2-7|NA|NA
TGTGCCAGCAGCTTAGATACCCCCCCCAATCTTTCCTACGAGCAGTACTTC
CASSLDTPPNLSYEQYF
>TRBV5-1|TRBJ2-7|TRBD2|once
TGCGCCAGCAGCTTACTAGCGGGGGGTACCGACGAGCAGTACTTC
CASSLLAGGTDEQYF
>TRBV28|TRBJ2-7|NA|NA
TGTGCCAGCACCTCTTTCCCGCCACGGGCCGAGCAGTACTTC
CASTSFPPRAEQYF
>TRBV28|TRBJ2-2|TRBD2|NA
TGTGCCAGCCGGGTCCTATTCGCGGGAGGGCCCGGGGAGCTGTTTTTT
CASRVLFAGGPGELFF
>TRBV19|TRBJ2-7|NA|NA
TGTGCCAGTAGGGCGATGGGGAGAGGAACCGAGCAGTACTTC
CASRAMGRGTEQYF
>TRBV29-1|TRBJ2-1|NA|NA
TGCAGCGTGTGGGGAGTCGGTGAGCAGTTCTTC
CSVWGVGEQFF
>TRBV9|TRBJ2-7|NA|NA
TGTGCCAGCAGCGTAGGGCAGGCAGCGTCCGAGCAGTACTTC
CASSVGQAASEQYF
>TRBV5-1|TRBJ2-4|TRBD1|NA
TGCGCCAGCAGCGCGCAACAGGGGGCCAAAAACATTCAGTACTTC
CASSAQQGAKNIQYF
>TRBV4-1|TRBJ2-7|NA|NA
TGCGCCAGCAGCCGCCTCGTTGGCTCCTACGAGCAGTACTTC
CASSRLVGSYEQYF
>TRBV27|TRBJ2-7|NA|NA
TGTGCCAGCAGTCTGACAGGTTACGAGCAGTACTTC
CASSLTGYEQYF
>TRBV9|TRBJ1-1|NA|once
TGTGCCAGCAGCACGGCAGGGAGGAACACTGAAGCTTTCTTT
CASSTAGRNTEAFF
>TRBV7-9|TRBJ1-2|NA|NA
TGTGCCACTGCCCGAGACACTAACTATGGCTACACCTTC
CATARDTNYGYTF
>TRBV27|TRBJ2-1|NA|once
TGTGCCAGCAGTTTATTTCCCCCTACGGGAGTAATTATGAGCAATGAGCAGTTCTTC
CASSLFPPTGVIMSNEQFF
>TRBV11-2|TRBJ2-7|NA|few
TGTGCCAGCAGCTTAGGACTTTCCCCCGTATTGCAGTACTTC
CASSLGLSPVLQYF